This TCR beta chain is from a study of OX40 agonist ivuxolimab in advanced cancers. Looking at the study overall: The eligibility criteria allowed prior anti-PD-1, anti-PD-L1 or anti-CTLA-4 therapy, and about 40% had some.

Study-wide results and caveats: On average, CD8+ T cells had more expanded clones than CD4+. Clonal expansion from baseline to week 6 occurred in both CD4+ and CD8+ T cells.

To note about this clone: Its antigen is not known.

TCRdb's copy holds only in-frame clones and misses some; the assay was immunoSEQ multiplex PCR. Among some 98,000 clones listed, roughly four fifths were seen once. This sequence originates from an adult with an advanced solid tumor such as melanoma, head and neck, liver or kidney cancer. Sequenced material: CD4+ or CD8+ T cells sorted from blood, taken in a trial of the OX40 agonist ivuxolimab.

CDR3 DNA sequence: TGTGCCAGCAGCTTACTCCCCTACACAGATACGCAGTATTTT. It specifies CASSLLPYTDTQYF. The rearrangement joins TRBV7-3 to TRBJ2-3; D is unresolved. Germline CDR1 reads SGHTA; CDR2 reads FQGTGA. The germline V and J ends were trimmed by 2 bases and 2 bases, with 8 bases remaining between them. The CDR3 has 14 residues.